This T cell receptor beta chain was sequenced during a study of beta chain features in type 1 diabetes. Trimming at V came to 6 bases and at J to 4 bases, leaving 13 bases not matched to a gene. Germline V gene sequence: CDR1 SQVTM, CDR2 ANQGSEA. This CDR3 region has 18 residues. Since all of the isolated RNA was reverse transcribed, expressed TCRB transcripts were what got sequenced. Some clones are missing from TCRdb's copy, which holds only in-frame ones; the method was immunoSEQ multiplex PCR. Among around 500,000 clones, about an eighth were seen once, and the ten largest hold less than 0.06%. This clone was observed a handful of times.

Specimen: naive CD4+ T cells from blood. The rearrangement links TRBV29-1 to TRBJ2-1, with 15 bases lining up with TRBD2. This clonotype was obtained from a young woman in good health. CDR3 coding DNA: TGCAGCGTCTCGGGACTAGCGGGAGGACACAGGCTATACAATGAGCAGTTCTTC. It encodes CSVSGLAGGHRLYNEQFF.